This TCR beta chain was sequenced in a study of metastatic and nonmetastatic thyroid tumors. General observations from the study: In both blood and tumor samples, TCR beta diversity was reported significantly higher for malignant than benign nodules.

This clone showed up many times. Its target is not known. MiXCR reprocessed the PCR reads for TCRdb. The sample includes over 13,000 clones, about 22% of them seen just once. CDR3 length equals 14 residues. Germline V gene lookup returns CDR1 LGHDT and CDR2 YNNKEL (reference sequence). V lost 1 base and J lost 5, with 11 bases in between. Every patient underwent thyroid surgery untreated. The rearrangement uses TRBV3-1 and TRBJ1-1, with D uncertain. Specimen: blood. The receptor was derived from a female donor with papillary thyroid cancer or a benign thyroid nodule (not recorded which). Some clones in this sample may be carry-over from other donors' samples. The CDR3, as DNA: TGTGCCAGCAGCCAAGTAAGCCTGGTGACTGAAGCTTTCTTT. This encodes CASSQVSLVTEAFF. Full variable domain (rest looked up from reference TRBV3-1 and TRBJ1-1): DTAVSQTPKYLVTQMGNDKSIKCEQNLGHDTMYWYKQDSKKFLKIMFSYNNKELIINETVPNRFSPKSPDKAHLNLHINSLELGDSAVYFCASSQVSLVTEAFFGQGTRLTVV.